The 30 T cell receptor beta chains below were found in one sample sequenced in a study of control samples from healthy donors and cancer patients. The data were produced by immunoSEQ multiplex PCR, yet TCRdb's version contains in-frame clones alone and is incomplete. In the table there are fewer than 300,000 clones, around 80% of which are singletons. Source material: PBMCs. The receptors were gathered from an older woman with lung cancer.

This clone was seen once. The chain carries TRBV24-1 and TRBJ2-1; the match to TRBD1 covers 8 bases. The germline CDR1 and CDR2 sequences are KGHDR and SFDVKD. Trimming removed 3 bases from V and 5 bases from J; junction bases left unmatched: 8. The CDR3 consists of 16 residues. The CDR3 nucleotides are TGTGCCACCAGTGATCGTGGACAGGGTAGCCACAATGAGCAGTTCTTC. Its translation: CATSDRGQGSHNEQFF.

The chain uses TRBV9 and TRBJ2-3, with D maybe TRBD1 (6 bases). The germline V gene has CDR1 SGDLS and CDR2 YYNGEE. V was shortened by 4 bases and J by 4 bases, with 13 bases between the two germline ends. The CDR3 totals 14 residues. In DNA form, the CDR3 reads TGTGCCAGCAGCACAACGACAGGTTCAGATACGCAGTATTTT. Encoded protein: CASSTTTGSDTQYF.

This chain connects TRBV4-1 to TRBJ1-1; D is possibly TRBD1 (5 bases). Trimming took 4 bases from V and 4 from J, leaving 16 bases between them. Germline lookup yields CDR1 MGHRA and CDR2 YSYEKL. The CDR3 length is 15 residues. DNA for the CDR3: TGCGCCAGCAGCCTCCGAGGCGCTGGGGGCACTGAAGCTTTCTTT. Translation gives CASSLRGAGGTEAFF.

The V gene is TRBV10-3, the J gene TRBJ2-7, with D tentatively TRBD1 or TRBD2 (5 bases each). V lost 6 bases, J lost 2 bases, and 14 bases lay in between. Germline values: CDR1 ENHRY, CDR2 SYGVKD. This CDR3 has 14 amino acids. CDR3 nucleotides: TGTGCCATCAGCCGGGACCCCGTCGCCTACGAGCAGTACTTC. It is translated as CAISRDPVAYEQYF.

The chain is built from TRBV7-6 and TRBJ1-1, with 9 bases lining up with TRBD1. V dropped 5 bases and J dropped 0; count of bases not matched to a gene: 4. Germline CDR1 and CDR2: SGHVS and FNYEAQ. The CDR3 loop spans 15 amino acids. As DNA, the CDR3 is TGTGCCAGCAGCCCCAACAGGGGGCTGAACACTGAAGCTTTCTTT. Residues: CASSPNRGLNTEAFF.

The chain is built from TRBV7-9 and TRBJ1-1; a possible D gene is TRBD1 (6 bases). Germline-derived CDR1 and CDR2 are SEHNR and FQNEAQ (reference sequence). V lost 6 bases to trimming and J lost 5 bases, with 22 bases between them. The CDR3 is made up of 16 amino acids. The CDR3 DNA reads TGTGCCAGCAGGCCCGACAGGACGAACCGGGGGACTGAAGCTTTCTTT. It translates to CASRPDRTNRGTEAFF.

The rearrangement uses TRBV19 and TRBJ1-3; tentatively, D is TRBD1 (5 bases). Trimming took off 4 bases at V and 4 bases at J, with 11 bases between the two ends. The CDR3 extends over 14 amino acids. CDR1 LNHDA and CDR2 SQIVND come from the germline V gene (reference sequence). In nucleotides, the CDR3 is TGTGCCAGTAGTACCCGGGACGGAGGAAACACCATATATTTT. Translating it yields CASSTRDGGNTIYF.

This clone has just one count. The chain carries TRBV28 and TRBJ2-7; D might be TRBD1 (7 bases). V lost 2 bases and J lost 6, with 20 bases in between. The CDR3 runs 16 residues. The V gene's germline CDR1 is MDHEN and CDR2 SYDVKM. DNA for the CDR3: TGTGCCAGCAGTTTAGGCGGCGGGACAGCTTTCGGCGAGCAGTACTTC. It encodes CASSLGGGTAFGEQYF.

J is TRBJ1-6 and V is TRBV6-5; TRBD1 might be the D (5 bases). This CDR3 region has 15 residues. The germline V gene encodes CDR1 MNHEY and CDR2 SVGAGI. V was clipped by 2 bases and J by 6 bases, with 11 bases between them. CDR3 coding DNA: TGTGCCAGCAGTTACCAAACAGGCCTTAATTCACCCCTCCACTTT. The encoded protein is CASSYQTGLNSPLHF.

In its sample, this clone was seen once. The chain's CDR3 is CASSIGFRQSNQPQHF. The CDR3 region has the DNA TGTGCCAGTAGTATTGGATTCCGACAGTCCAATCAGCCCCAGCATTTT. This rearrangement joins TRBV19 to TRBJ1-5; a weak D match, TRBD1 (5 bases). V dropped 3 bases and J dropped 3 bases, with 15 bases sitting between them. CDR1 is LNHDA and CDR2 is SQIVND in the germline V gene (reference sequence). The CDR3 is made up of 16 amino acids.

In this sample, this clone turned up a few times. The rearrangement uses TRBV19 and TRBJ1-1, with 7 bases aligning to TRBD1. The CDR3 covers 14 residues. CDR1 is LNHDA, CDR2 SQIVND, per germline (reference sequence). The trim removed 1 base at V and 2 bases at J, leaving 1 base unmatched. CDR3 sequence reads: CASSIVGGNTEAFF. In DNA form, the CDR3 reads TGTGCCAGTAGTATAGTAGGGGGCAACACTGAAGCTTTCTTT.

The chain has TRBV15 and TRBJ2-7, with TRBD1 as a possible D gene (7 bases). Deletions cut 1 base from V and 1 base from J, with 11 bases between. The CDR3 is made up of 15 amino acids. Germline-derived CDR1 and CDR2 are LNHNV and YYDKDF (reference sequence). In DNA form, the CDR3 reads TGTGCCACCAGCAGAGGCGGGACAGTATCCTACGAGCAGTACTTC. Translating it yields CATSRGGTVSYEQYF.

The gene calls are TRBV18 and TRBJ2-7; a possible D gene is TRBD1 (7 bases). This CDR3 is built from 15 residues. The germline gives CDR1 KGHSH, CDR2 LQKENI. The V and J ends lost 6 bases and 1 base respectively, with 16 bases between them. Here the CDR3 DNA reads TGTGCCAGCTCCCCAGGCAGGGGGGAGTCCTACGAGCAGTACTTC. As protein: CASSPGRGESYEQYF.

The chain links TRBV20-1 to TRBJ2-7; no clear D gene. The V end was cut by 4 bases, the J end by 7 bases, with 11 bases between. The CDR3 is made up of 11 amino acids. Germline values: CDR1 DFQATT, CDR2 SNEGSKA (reference sequence). The CDR3 protein is CSAMISDEQYF. The CDR3 nucleotides read TGCAGTGCTATGATTTCCGATGAGCAGTACTTC.

This clone was seen only once. The V and J genes are TRBV5-4 and TRBJ1-1; 9 bases agree with TRBD1. The CDR3 covers 15 residues. Germline-derived CDR1 and CDR2 are SGHNT and YYREEE (reference sequence). V gave up 3 bases and J gave up 0 bases; unmatched junction bases: 3. CDR3 loop: CASSWDRALNTEAFF. CDR3 bases: TGTGCCAGCAGCTGGGACAGGGCCCTGAACACTGAAGCTTTCTTT.

This clone showed up just once. The chain recombines TRBV18 with TRBJ1-1, with D possibly matching TRBD1 (5 bases). Trimming removed 3 bases from V and 8 bases from J, with 22 bases in between. The CDR3 extends over 16 amino acids. Germline assignment: CDR1 KGHSH and CDR2 LQKENI. CDR3 nucleotide sequence: TGTGCCAGCTCACCCACAACCACGGACGGGGCAGGGGAAGCTTTCTTT. It translates to CASSPTTTDGAGEAFF.

This clone was counted between two and nine times. The chain uses TRBV19 and TRBJ1-1; 7 nucleotides match TRBD1. Germline values: CDR1 LNHDA, CDR2 SQIVND (reference sequence). The CDR3 runs to 16 residues. J was trimmed by 0 bases and V by 4 bases; bases with no gene match: 8. The CDR3 here is CASSSWDSLMNTEAFF. CDR3 DNA: TGTGCCAGTAGTAGTTGGGACAGCCTAATGAACACTGAAGCTTTCTTT.

The rearrangement joins TRBV28 to TRBJ1-5; D unresolved. V lost 2 bases and J 11 bases, leaving 16 bases between the germline ends. The CDR3 extends over 14 amino acids. The V gene's germline CDR1 is MDHEN and CDR2 SYDVKM. The CDR3 loop is CASSLGQVSGAQHF. CDR3 bases: TGTGCCAGCAGTTTAGGGCAGGTGTCCGGAGCCCAGCATTTT. Variable domain in full (rest from reference TRBV28 and TRBJ1-5): DVKVTQSSRYLVKRTGEKVFLECVQDMDHENMFWYRQDPGLGLRLIYFSYDVKMKEKGDIPEGYSVSREKKERFSLILESASTNQTSMYLCASSLGQVSGAQHFGDGTRLSIL.

The chain combines TRBV5-3 with TRBJ2-2, with D possibly being TRBD2 (6 bases). TRBV5-3 is noted as an ORF with a role that remains uncertain. V was trimmed by 4 bases and J by 7 bases, leaving 14 bases between them. This CDR3 is 14 amino acids long. CDR3 sequence (DNA): TGTGCCAGAAGCCCTATGGGGGGTGGCGGGGAGCTGTTTTTT. Translation: CARSPMGGGGELFF.

The CDR3 sequence: CASCRETGTSYEQYF. The CDR3 nucleotides are TGTGCCAGCTGTCGCGAAACAGGGACGTCATACGAGCAGTACTTC. The chain links TRBV2 to TRBJ2-7, with D perhaps TRBD1 (6 bases). Trimming removed 8 bases from V and 4 bases from J, with 21 bases in between. Germline loops: CDR1 SNHLY, CDR2 FYNNEI. CDR3 size: 15 residues. The variable domain in full, with the rest retrieved from reference TRBV2 and TRBJ2-7, is EPEVTQTPSHQVTQMGQEVILRCVPISNHLYFYWYRQILGQKVEFLVSFYNNEISEKSEIFDDQFSVERPDGSNFTLKIRSTKLEDSAMYFCASCRETGTSYEQYFGPGTRLTVT.

This chain links TRBV5-1 with TRBJ1-1; possible D gene TRBD1, 5 bases. CDR1 is SGHRS and CDR2 is YFSETQ in the germline V gene. This CDR3 is built from 14 residues. V lost 0 bases, J lost 3 bases, and 9 bases lay in between. The CDR3 is CASSLVPGDTEAFF. The DNA for the CDR3 is TGCGCCAGCAGCTTGGTACCGGGGGACACTGAAGCTTTCTTT.

The chain couples TRBV2 to TRBJ2-7; D uncertain. Looked up from germline, CDR1 is SNHLY and CDR2 is FYNNEI. V was trimmed by 7 bases and J by 6 bases, leaving 13 bases between them. This CDR3 region has 12 residues. The chain's CDR3 is CASTWTLPEQYF. CDR3 DNA: TGTGCCAGCACGTGGACGCTGCCCGAGCAGTACTTC. The variable domain in full, with the rest retrieved from reference TRBV2 and TRBJ2-7, is EPEVTQTPSHQVTQMGQEVILRCVPISNHLYFYWYRQILGQKVEFLVSFYNNEISEKSEIFDDQFSVERPDGSNFTLKIRSTKLEDSAMYFCASTWTLPEQYFGPGTRLTVT.

The rearrangement links TRBV15 to TRBJ2-7, with D perhaps TRBD2 (5 bases). Germline values: CDR1 LNHNV, CDR2 YYDKDF (reference sequence). The V gene lost 2 bases and the J gene lost 3 bases, with 14 bases spanning the gap. The CDR3 runs to 15 residues. This CDR3 is CATSRYPAGGYEQYF. Written as DNA, the CDR3 is TGTGCCACCAGCAGATACCCGGCAGGAGGCTACGAGCAGTACTTC.

The gene calls are TRBV6-5 and TRBJ1-5; 9 bases align to TRBD1. V trimming: 7 bases; J trimming: 6 bases; junction bases outside the gene matches: 7. The V gene's germline CDR1 is MNHEY and CDR2 SVGAGI. This CDR3 is built from 14 residues. The CDR3 nucleotides are TGTGCCAGCACCTGGGACAGGGATAGTCAGCCCCAGCATTTT. The encoded protein is CASTWDRDSQPQHF.

The chain is built from TRBV2 and TRBJ1-1; D perhaps matches TRBD1 (5 bases). Trimming took 3 bases from V and 6 from J, leaving 11 bases between them. CDR1 and CDR2 from the germline V gene are SNHLY and FYNNEI. The length of the CDR3 is 13 residues. DNA of the CDR3: TGTGCCAGCAGTGATCAGGGTCCGGCTGAAGCTTTCTTT. Protein sequence: CASSDQGPAEAFF.

V and J are TRBV5-1 and TRBJ2-7, with a weak D call TRBD1 (6 bases). Germline loops: CDR1 SGHRS, CDR2 YFSETQ. Trimming removed 4 bases at V and 2 bases at J, with 13 bases between. The length of the CDR3 is 14 residues. As DNA, the CDR3 is TGCGCCAGCAGCACCGGGACAAGGGCCTACGAGCAGTACTTC. It codes for CASSTGTRAYEQYF. Based on the CDR3 plus reference TRBV5-1 and TRBJ2-7, the full variable domain is KAGVTQTPRYLIKTRGQQVTLSCSPISGHRSVSWYQQTPGQGLQFLFEYFSETQRNKGNFPGRFSGRQFSNSRSEMNVSTLELGDSALYLCASSTGTRAYEQYFGPGTRLTVT.

In this sample, this clone turned up a few times. This chain links TRBV3-1 (or the pseudogene TRBV3-2) with TRBJ1-1; D is unclear. This CDR3 has 12 amino acids. CDR1 and CDR2 (germline): LGHDT, YNNKEL (reference sequence). V was clipped by 4 bases and J by 4 bases, with 7 bases between them. The CDR3 region has the DNA TGTGCCAGCAGCCGGGTGAGCACTGAAGCTTTCTTT. Translating gives CASSRVSTEAFF.

This rearrangement joins TRBV4-1 to TRBJ1-5; the D gene is possibly TRBD1 (5 bases). Germline V gene sequence: CDR1 MGHRA, CDR2 YSYEKL. This CDR3 comprises 14 residues. The V gene lost 0 bases and the J gene lost 6 bases, with 9 bases spanning the gap. The CDR3: CASSQEWGSQPQHF. For the CDR3, the DNA is TGCGCCAGCAGCCAAGAGTGGGGGAGTCAGCCCCAGCATTTT.

The chain has TRBV7-9 and TRBJ2-2, with TRBD2 matching 12 bases. V was pared by 2 bases and J by 6 bases, with 1 base of the junction left unmatched. Germline values: CDR1 SEHNR, CDR2 FQNEAQ (reference sequence). This CDR3 is 15 amino acids long. The CDR3 is CASSLLAGGPGELFF. CDR3 coding DNA: TGTGCCAGCAGCTTACTAGCGGGGGGGCCCGGGGAGCTGTTTTTT.

There are many counts of this clone. The chain joins TRBV19 to TRBJ1-5, with D perhaps matching TRBD1 (6 bases). The V end was cut by 6 bases, the J end by 4 bases, with 16 bases between. Germline V CDR1 and CDR2: LNHDA, SQIVND (reference sequence). The CDR3 totals 15 residues. CDR3 region: CASSWVGQGNQPQHF. The CDR3 DNA is TGTGCCAGTAGCTGGGTCGGCCAGGGGAATCAGCCCCAGCATTTT.